This T cell receptor beta chain was retrieved from a study of beta chain features in type 1 diabetes. Notes on the study in general: Patients with Type 1 diabetes showed moderately but significantly shorter TCRB CDR3s in all four CD4+ subsets. VDJ junctions in type 1 diabetes patients carried more deletions and fewer insertions.

All of the isolated RNA was reverse transcribed, so expressed TCRB transcripts were sequenced. The average read count of naive, central memory and regulatory T cell samples was approximately 3.5 million. Profiled with immunoSEQ multiplex PCR; TCRdb holds only in-frame clones, not every one. The profile shows 300,000 to 350,000 clones, less than 9.5% of them singletons. Based on CD45RO/CCR7/CD25/CD127/CD95/CD27, CD4+ regulatory, stem cell-like memory, naive and central memory cells were sorted. Germline V CDR1 and CDR2: SGHVS, FNYEAQ. The CDR3 runs to 14 residues. The trim removed 3 bases at V and 9 bases at J, leaving 6 bases unmatched. Note on this clone: Its antigen is as yet unknown.

The rearrangement links TRBV7-6 to TRBJ2-1, with 9 bases matching TRBD2. Sequences were obtained from central memory CD4+ T cells from blood. This receptor was taken from a young woman in good health. The CDR3 is CASSLVAGDGEQFF. The CDR3 region has the DNA TGTGCCAGCAGCTTGGTAGCGGGAGATGGTGAGCAGTTCTTC.